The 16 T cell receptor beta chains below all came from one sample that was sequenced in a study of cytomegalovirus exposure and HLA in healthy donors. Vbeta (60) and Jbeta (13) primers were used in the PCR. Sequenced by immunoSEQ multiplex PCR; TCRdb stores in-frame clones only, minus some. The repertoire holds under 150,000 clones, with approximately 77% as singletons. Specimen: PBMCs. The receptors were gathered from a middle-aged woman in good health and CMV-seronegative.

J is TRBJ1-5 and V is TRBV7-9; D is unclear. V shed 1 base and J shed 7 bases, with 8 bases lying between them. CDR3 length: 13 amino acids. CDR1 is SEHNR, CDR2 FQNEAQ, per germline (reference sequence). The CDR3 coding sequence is TGTGCCAGCAGCTTAGACGGGAGGCAGCCCCAGCATTTT. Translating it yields CASSLDGRQPQHF. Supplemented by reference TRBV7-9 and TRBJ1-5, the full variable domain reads DTGVSQNPRHKITKRGQNVTFRCDPISEHNRLYWYRQTLGQGPEFLTYFQNEAQLEKSRLLSDRFSAERPKGSFSTLEIQRTEQGDSAMYLCASSLDGRQPQHFGDGTRLSIL.

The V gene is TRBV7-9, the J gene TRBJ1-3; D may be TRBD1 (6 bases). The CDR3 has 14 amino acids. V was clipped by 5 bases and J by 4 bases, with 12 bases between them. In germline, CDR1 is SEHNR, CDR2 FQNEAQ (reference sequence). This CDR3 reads CASSVNRAGNTIYF. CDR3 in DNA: TGTGCCAGCAGCGTAAACAGGGCCGGAAACACCATATATTTT.

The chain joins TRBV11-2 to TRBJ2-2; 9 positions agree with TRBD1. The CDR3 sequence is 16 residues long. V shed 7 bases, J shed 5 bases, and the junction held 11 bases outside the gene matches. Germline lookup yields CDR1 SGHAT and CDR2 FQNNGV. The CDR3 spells CASTPWGQGGTGELFF. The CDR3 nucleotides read TGTGCCAGCACCCCCTGGGGACAGGGAGGGACCGGGGAGCTGTTTTTT.

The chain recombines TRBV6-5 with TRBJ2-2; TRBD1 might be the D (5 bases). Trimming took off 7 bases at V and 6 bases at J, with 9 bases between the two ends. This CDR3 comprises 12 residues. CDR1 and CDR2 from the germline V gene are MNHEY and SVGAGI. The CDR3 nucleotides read TGTGCCAGCAAAACCAGGGCCGGGGAGCTGTTTTTT. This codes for CASKTRAGELFF.

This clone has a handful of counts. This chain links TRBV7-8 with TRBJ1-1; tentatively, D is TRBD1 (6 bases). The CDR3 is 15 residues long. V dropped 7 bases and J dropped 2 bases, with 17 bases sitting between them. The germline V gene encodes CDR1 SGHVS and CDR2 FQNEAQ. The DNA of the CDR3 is TGTGCCAGCATCTCCCAGGGGACCGCCAACACTGAAGCTTTCTTT. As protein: CASISQGTANTEAFF.

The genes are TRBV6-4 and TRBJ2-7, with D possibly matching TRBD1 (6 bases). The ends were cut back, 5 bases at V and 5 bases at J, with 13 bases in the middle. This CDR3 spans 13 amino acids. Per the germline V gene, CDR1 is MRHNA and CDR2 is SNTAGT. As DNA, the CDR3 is TGTGCCAGCAGTCACAGGGTCGGGGACGAGCAGTACTTC. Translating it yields CASSHRVGDEQYF.

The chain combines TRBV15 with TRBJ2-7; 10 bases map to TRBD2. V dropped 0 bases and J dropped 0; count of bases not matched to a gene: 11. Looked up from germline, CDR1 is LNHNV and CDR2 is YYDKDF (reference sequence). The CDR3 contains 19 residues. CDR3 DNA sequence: TGTGCCACCAGCAGAGATGGCCGCCGTAGCGGGGGGTTCTCCTACGAGCAGTACTTC. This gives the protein CATSRDGRRSGGFSYEQYF.

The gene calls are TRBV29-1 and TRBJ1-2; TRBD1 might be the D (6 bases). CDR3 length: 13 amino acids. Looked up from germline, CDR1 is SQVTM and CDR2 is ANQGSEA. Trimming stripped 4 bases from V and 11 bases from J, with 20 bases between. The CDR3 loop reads CSVGLRGRGSYTF. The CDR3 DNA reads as TGCAGCGTTGGGCTCAGGGGAAGGGGTTCTTACACCTTC.

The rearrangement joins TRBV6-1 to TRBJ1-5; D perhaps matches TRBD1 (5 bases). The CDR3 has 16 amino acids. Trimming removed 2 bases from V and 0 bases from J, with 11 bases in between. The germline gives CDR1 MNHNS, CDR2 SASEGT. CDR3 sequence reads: CASSEIGTVSNQPQHF. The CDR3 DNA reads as TGTGCCAGCAGTGAAATCGGGACTGTTAGCAATCAGCCCCAGCATTTT.

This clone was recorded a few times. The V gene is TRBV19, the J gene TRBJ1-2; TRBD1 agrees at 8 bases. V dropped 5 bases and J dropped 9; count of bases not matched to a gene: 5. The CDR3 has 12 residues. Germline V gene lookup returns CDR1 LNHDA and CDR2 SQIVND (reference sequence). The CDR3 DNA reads TGTGCCAGTAGTCCCGGACAGGGTCGCTACACCTTC. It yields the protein CASSPGQGRYTF. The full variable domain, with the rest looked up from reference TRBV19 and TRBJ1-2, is DGGITQSPKYLFRKEGQNVTLSCEQNLNHDAMYWYRQDPGQGLRLIYYSQIVNDFQKGDIAEGYSVSREKKESFPLTVTSAQKNPTAFYLCASSPGQGRYTFGSGTRLTVV.

The CDR3 DNA follows: TGTGCCAGCAGCTTGGCAGGGTCTTCACCCCTCCACTTT. Its protein product is CASSLAGSSPLHF. J is TRBJ1-6 and V is TRBV11-3; a weak D match, TRBD1 (5 bases). CDR1 and CDR2 (germline): SGHNT, YENEEA. Trimming took off 3 bases at V and 9 bases at J, with 9 bases between the two ends. CDR3 length equals 13 residues.

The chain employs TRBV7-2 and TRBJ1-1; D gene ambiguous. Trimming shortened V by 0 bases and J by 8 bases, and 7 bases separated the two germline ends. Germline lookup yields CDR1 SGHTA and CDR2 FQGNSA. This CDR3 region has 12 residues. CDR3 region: CASSLAAYEAFF. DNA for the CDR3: TGTGCCAGCAGCTTAGCTGCCTACGAAGCTTTCTTT.

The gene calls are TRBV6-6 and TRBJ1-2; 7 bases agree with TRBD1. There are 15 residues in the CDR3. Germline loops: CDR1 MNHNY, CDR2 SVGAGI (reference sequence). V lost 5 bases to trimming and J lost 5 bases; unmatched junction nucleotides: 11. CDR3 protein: CASSTTEGAGYGYTF. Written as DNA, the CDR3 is TGTGCCAGCAGTACCACTGAGGGGGCTGGATATGGCTACACCTTC.

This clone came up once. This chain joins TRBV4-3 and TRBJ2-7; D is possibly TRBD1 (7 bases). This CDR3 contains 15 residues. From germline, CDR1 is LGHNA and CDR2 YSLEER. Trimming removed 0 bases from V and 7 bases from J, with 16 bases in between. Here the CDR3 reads CASSQDRGTVPEQYF. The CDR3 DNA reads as TGCGCCAGCAGCCAAGATCGGGGGACAGTGCCTGAGCAGTACTTC.

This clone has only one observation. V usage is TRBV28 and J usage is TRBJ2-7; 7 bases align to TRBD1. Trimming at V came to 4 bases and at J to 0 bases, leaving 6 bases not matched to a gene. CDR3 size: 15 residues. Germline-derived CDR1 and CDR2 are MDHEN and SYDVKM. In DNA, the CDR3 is TGTGCCAGCAGTTCCGGACAGGTCAGCTCCTACGAGCAGTACTTC. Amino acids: CASSSGQVSSYEQYF. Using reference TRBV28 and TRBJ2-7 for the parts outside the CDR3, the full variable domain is DVKVTQSSRYLVKRTGEKVFLECVQDMDHENMFWYRQDPGLGLRLIYFSYDVKMKEKGDIPEGYSVSREKKERFSLILESASTNQTSMYLCASSSGQVSSYEQYFGPGTRLTVT.

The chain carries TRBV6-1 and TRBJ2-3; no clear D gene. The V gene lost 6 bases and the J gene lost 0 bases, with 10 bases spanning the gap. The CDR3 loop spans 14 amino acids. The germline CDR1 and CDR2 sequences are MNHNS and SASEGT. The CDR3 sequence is CASRESPSTDTQYF. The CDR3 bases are TGTGCCAGCAGAGAAAGCCCGAGCACAGATACGCAGTATTTT.